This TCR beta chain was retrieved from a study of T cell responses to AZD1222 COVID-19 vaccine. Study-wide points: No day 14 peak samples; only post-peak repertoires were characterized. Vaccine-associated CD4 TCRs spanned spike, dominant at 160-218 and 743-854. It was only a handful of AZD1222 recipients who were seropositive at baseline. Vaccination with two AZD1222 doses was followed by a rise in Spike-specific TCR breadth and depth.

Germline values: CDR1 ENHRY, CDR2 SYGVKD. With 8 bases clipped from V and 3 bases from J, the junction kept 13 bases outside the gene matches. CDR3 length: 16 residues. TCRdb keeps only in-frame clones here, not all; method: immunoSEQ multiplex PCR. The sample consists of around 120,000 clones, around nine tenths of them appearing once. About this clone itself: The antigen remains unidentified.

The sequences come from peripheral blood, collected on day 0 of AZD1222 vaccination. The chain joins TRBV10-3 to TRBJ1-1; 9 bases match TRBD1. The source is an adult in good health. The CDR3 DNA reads TGTGCCATCCGGGGACAGGGTGGGGTGTTGGACACTGAAGCTTTCTTT. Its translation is CAIRGQGGVLDTEAFF.